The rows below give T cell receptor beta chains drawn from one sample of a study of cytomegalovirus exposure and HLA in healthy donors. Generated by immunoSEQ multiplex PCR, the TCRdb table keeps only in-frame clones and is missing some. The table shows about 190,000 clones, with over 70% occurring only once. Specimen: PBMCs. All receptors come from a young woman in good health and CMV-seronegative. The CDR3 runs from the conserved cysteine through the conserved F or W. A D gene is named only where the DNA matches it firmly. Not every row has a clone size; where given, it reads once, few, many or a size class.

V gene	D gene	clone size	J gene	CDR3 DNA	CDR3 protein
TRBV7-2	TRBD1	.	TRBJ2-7	TGTGCCAGCAGCCCCAGGACAGGGGGCGCCTACGAGCAGTACTTC	CASSPRTGGAYEQYF
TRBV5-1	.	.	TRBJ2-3	TGCGCCAGCAGCAAGGGAGACGGAGGCCAATTTTTCCCCCCGGATACGCAGTATTTT	CASSKGDGGQFFPPDTQYF
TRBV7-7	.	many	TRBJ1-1	TGTGCTAGCAGCCGGGGACAAAACACTGAAGCTTTCTTT	CASSRGQNTEAFF
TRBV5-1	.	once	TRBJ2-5	TGCGCCAGCAGCTTCACTAGCAGGGAGACCCAGTACTTC	CASSFTSRETQYF
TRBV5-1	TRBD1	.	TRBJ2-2	TGCGCCACCCACTACCAGCCCCAAGGGGGCAACACCGGGGAGCTGTTTTTT	CATHYQPQGGNTGELFF
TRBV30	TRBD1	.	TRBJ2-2	TGTGCCTGGAGTGAAGGACAGGGTACCGGGGAGCTGTTTTTT	CAWSEGQGTGELFF
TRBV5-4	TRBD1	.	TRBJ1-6	TGTGCCAGCAGCCAGGACAGGGGTTCCTATAATTCACCCCTCCACTTT	CASSQDRGSYNSPLHF
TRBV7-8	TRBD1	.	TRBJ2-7	TGTGCCAGCACCCGGGACAGGAGCTCCTACGAGCAGTACTTC	CASTRDRSSYEQYF
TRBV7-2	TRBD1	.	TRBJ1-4	TGTGCCAGCAGCTTCCAGGGGGACAATGAAAAACTGTTTTTT	CASSFQGDNEKLFF
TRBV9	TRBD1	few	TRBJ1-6	TGTGCCAGCAGCCCTGAGGCGGCAGGGGGCTCCTATAATTCACCCCTCCACTTT	CASSPEAAGGSYNSPLHF
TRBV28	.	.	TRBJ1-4	TGTGCCAGCAGTAGCCCCTCCGTTGGACACCTTAATGAAAAACTGTTTTTT	CASSSPSVGHLNEKLFF
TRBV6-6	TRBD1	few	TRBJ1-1	TGTGCCACCCCCGGACAGGGAACCACTGAAGCTTTCTTT	CATPGQGTTEAFF
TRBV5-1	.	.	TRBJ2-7	TGCGCCAGCAGCTTGGAACAGCCAGCCGAGCAGTACTTC	CASSLEQPAEQYF
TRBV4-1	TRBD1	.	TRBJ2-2	TGCGCCAGCAGCCGGGGGACAGGGGGTATCACCGGGGAGCTGTTTTTT	CASSRGTGGITGELFF
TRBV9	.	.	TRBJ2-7	TGTGCCAGCAGCGTCGAGGGGGAGGGAGACTACGAGCAGTACTTC	CASSVEGEGDYEQYF
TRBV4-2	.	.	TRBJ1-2	TGTGCCAGCAGCCAAGTAGTAACAGAAGCTAACTATGGCTACACCTTC	CASSQVVTEANYGYTF
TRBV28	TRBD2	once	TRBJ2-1	TGTGCCAGCACCGAACTAGCGGGAGATTACAATGAGCAGTTCTTC	CASTELAGDYNEQFF